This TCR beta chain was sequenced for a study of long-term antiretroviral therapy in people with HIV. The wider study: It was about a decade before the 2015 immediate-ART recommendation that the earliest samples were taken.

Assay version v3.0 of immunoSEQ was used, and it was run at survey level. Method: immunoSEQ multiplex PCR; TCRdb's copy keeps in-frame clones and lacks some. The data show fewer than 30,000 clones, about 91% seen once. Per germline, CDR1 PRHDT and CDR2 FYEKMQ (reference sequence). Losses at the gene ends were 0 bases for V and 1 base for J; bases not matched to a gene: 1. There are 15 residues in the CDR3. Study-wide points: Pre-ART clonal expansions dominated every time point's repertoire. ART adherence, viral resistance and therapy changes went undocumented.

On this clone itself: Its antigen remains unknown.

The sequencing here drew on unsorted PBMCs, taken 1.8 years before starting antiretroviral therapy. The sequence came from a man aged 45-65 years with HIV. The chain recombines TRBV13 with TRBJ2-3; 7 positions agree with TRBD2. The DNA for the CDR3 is TGTGCCAGCAGCTTAGGCCTAGCGGGCACAGATACGCAGTATTTT. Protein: CASSLGLAGTDTQYF.